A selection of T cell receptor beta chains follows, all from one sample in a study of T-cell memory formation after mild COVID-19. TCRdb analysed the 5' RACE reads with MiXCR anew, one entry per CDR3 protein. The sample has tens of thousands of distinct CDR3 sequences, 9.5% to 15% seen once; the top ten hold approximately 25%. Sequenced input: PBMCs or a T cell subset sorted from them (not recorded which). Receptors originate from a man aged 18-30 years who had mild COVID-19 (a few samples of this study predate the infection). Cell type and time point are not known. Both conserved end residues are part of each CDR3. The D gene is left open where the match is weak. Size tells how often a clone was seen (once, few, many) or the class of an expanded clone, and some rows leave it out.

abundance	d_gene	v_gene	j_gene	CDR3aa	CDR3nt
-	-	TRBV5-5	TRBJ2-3	CASSLGGLVIDTQYF	TGTGCCAGCAGCTTGGGGGGCCTAGTAATAGATACGCAGTATTTT
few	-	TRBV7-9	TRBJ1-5	CASSLDTGATGQPQHF	TGTGCCAGCAGCTTAGACACGGGGGCTACCGGGCAGCCCCAGCATTTT
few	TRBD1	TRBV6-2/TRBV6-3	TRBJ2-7	CASSYLRPGQIFYEQYF	TGTGCCAGCAGTTACTTACGTCCGGGACAGATATTTTACGAGCAGTACTTC
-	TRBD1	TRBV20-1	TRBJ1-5	CSARGHIGQGSQPQHF	TGCAGTGCTAGAGGGCATATCGGACAGGGCAGTCAGCCCCAGCATTTT
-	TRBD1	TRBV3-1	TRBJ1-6	CASSQQDRASPLHF	TGTGCCAGCAGCCAGCAGGACAGGGCCTCACCCCTCCACTTT
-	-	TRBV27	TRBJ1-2	CASSWGPRRGYTF	TGTGCCAGCAGTTGGGGGCCACGTCGAGGCTACACCTTC
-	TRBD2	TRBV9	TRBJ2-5	CASSGGGSYQETQYF	TGTGCCAGCAGCGGCGGGGGGTCGTACCAAGAGACCCAGTACTTC
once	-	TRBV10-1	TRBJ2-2	CASSEDDTGMFTGELFF	TGCGCCAGCAGTGAGGATGACACTGGGATGTTCACCGGGGAGCTGTTTTTT
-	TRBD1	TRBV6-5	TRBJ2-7	CASSRGQGISYEQYF	TGTGCCAGCAGTAGGGGACAGGGTATCTCTTACGAGCAGTACTTC
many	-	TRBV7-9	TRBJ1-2	CASSLGTANPYGYTF	TGTGCCAGCAGCTTAGGGACAGCTAATCCCTATGGCTACACCTTC
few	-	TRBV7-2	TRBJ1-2	CASSLAYGTSPYGYTF	TGTGCCAGCAGCTTAGCATACGGGACAAGTCCCTATGGCTACACCTTC
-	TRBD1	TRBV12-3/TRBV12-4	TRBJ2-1	CASSLNRDRVRREQFF	TGTGCCAGCAGTTTAAACCGGGACAGGGTGCGTCGTGAGCAGTTCTTC
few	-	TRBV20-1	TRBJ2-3	CSASPIGEAADTQYF	TGCAGTGCTAGTCCCATCGGGGAGGCCGCAGATACGCAGTATTTT
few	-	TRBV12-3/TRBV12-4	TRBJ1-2	CASSLGWDYGYTF	TGTGCCAGCTCCTTAGGGTGGGACTATGGCTACACCTTC
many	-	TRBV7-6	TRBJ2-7	CASSLGQGVHEQYF	TGTGCCAGCAGCTTGGGGCAGGGAGTCCACGAGCAGTACTTC
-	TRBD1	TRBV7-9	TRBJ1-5	CASSDDTGGIQPQHF	TGTGCCAGCAGCGATGATACAGGGGGGATTCAGCCCCAGCATTTT
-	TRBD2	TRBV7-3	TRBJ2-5	CASSLERGGGETQYF	TGTGCCAGCAGCTTAGAGCGGGGGGGCGGGGAGACCCAGTACTTC
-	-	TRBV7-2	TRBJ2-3	CASSLVAGLSTDTQYF	TGTGCCAGCAGCTTAGTGGCGGGGTTGAGCACAGATACGCAGTATTTT
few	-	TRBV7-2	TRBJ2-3	CASSFDAVGGFTDTQYF	TGTGCCAGCAGCTTCGACGCAGTTGGGGGTTTCACAGATACGCAGTATTTT
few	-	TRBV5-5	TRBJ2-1	CASSSGLGGHIDEQFF	TGTGCCAGCAGCTCCGGTCTGGGGGGGCATATCGATGAGCAGTTCTTC
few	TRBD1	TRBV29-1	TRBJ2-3	CSTDRDSVYSFTDTQYF	TGCAGCACGGACCGGGACAGCGTGTACTCATTCACAGATACGCAGTATTTT
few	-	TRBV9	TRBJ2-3	CASSSTTSFSDTQYF	TGTGCCAGCAGCTCAACAACTAGTTTTTCAGATACGCAGTATTTT
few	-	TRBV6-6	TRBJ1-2	CASSTPRYGYTF	TGTGCCAGCAGTACTCCGCGCTATGGCTACACCTTC
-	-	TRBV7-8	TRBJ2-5	CASSPRRRETQYF	TGTGCCAGCAGCCCGAGGCGGCGTGAGACCCAGTACTTC
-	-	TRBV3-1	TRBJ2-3	CASSQEWKDTDTQYF	TGTGCCAGCAGCCAAGAGTGGAAGGACACAGATACGCAGTATTTT
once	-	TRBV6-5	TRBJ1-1	CASSYSSGMNTEAFF	TGTGCCAGCAGTTACTCCTCAGGCATGAACACTGAAGCTTTCTTT
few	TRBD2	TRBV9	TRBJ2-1	CASSLTSGDYNEQFF	TGTGCCAGCAGCCTGACTAGCGGTGATTACAATGAGCAGTTCTTC
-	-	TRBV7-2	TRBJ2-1	CASSRRTSSDEQFF	TGTGCCAGCAGCCGTAGGACCAGTTCAGATGAGCAGTTCTTC
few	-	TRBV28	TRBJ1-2	CATDATGFGRGYTF	TGTGCCACCGACGCAACAGGGTTCGGTCGTGGCTACACCTTC